The 15 T cell receptor beta chains given below trace back to one sample, sequenced in a study of human T cells and chemical hapten exposure. Time point meaning: pre-sensitization, week 0. Treatment given: therapeutic diphenylcyclopropenone sensitization with weekly scalp DPC. One entry per CDR3 protein, called by TCRdb with MiXCR from the RACE reads. The table lists approximately 320,000 distinct CDR3 sequences, over 5% of them singletons. Sequencing used whole blood, obtained in connection with sensitization to the hapten diphenylcyclopropenone (DPC). Receptors originate from a woman between 18 and 29 years old with alopecia areata. Some clones in this sample may be carry-over from other donors' samples.

In its sample, this clonotype was seen a few times. V is TRBV5-5 and J is TRBJ1-1; D is perhaps TRBD1 (6 bases). V lost 4 bases to trimming and J lost 1 base, with 11 bases between them. The germline V gene has CDR1 SGHKS and CDR2 YYEKEE (reference sequence). This CDR3 contains 14 residues. The CDR3 DNA reads TGTGCCAGCAGCCCACAGGGCTGGAACACTGAAGCTTTCTTT. Amino acids: CASSPQGWNTEAFF.

In its sample, this clonotype was seen many times. V usage is TRBV2 and J usage is TRBJ1-2; tentative D call: TRBD1 (5 bases). This CDR3 spans 18 amino acids. Trimming took off 5 bases at V and 0 bases at J, with 22 bases between the two ends. Germline V gene sequence: CDR1 SNHLY, CDR2 FYNNEI. Here the CDR3 DNA reads TGTGCCAGCAGTCAAAGTTCTGGTACAGGAGAGCCTAACTATGGCTACACCTTC. Its translation is CASSQSSGTGEPNYGYTF. The complete variable domain, with remaining parts taken from reference TRBV2 and TRBJ1-2, reads EPEVTQTPSHQVTQMGQEVILRCVPISNHLYFYWYRQILGQKVEFLVSFYNNEISEKSEIFDDQFSVERPDGSNFTLKIRSTKLEDSAMYFCASSQSSGTGEPNYGYTFGSGTRLTVV.

The table lists this clonotype with many counts. The V and J genes are TRBV7-2 and TRBJ2-3, with TRBD1 as a possible D gene (5 bases). Germline values: CDR1 SGHTA, CDR2 FQGNSA. V lost 8 bases and J 5 bases, leaving 17 bases between the germline ends. The CDR3 length is 14 residues. In DNA form, the CDR3 reads TGTGCCAGCTTTCAAGCAGGGCAGGAAGATACGCAGTATTTT. Translation gives CASFQAGQEDTQYF. The full variable domain, completed using reference TRBV7-2 and TRBJ2-3, is GAGVSQSPSNKVTEKGKDVELRCDPISGHTALYWYRQSLGQGLEFLIYFQGNSAPDKSGLPSDRFSAERTGGSVSTLTIQRTQQEDSAVYLCASFQAGQEDTQYFGPGTRLTVL.

This clonotype was observed many times. V gene TRBV14 combines with J gene TRBJ1-4; unclear D gene. CDR3 length: 13 residues. Germline lookup yields CDR1 SGHDN and CDR2 FVKESK. V lost 1 base, J lost 7 bases, and 7 bases lay in between. CDR3 loop: CASSQGRREKLFF. The CDR3 region has the DNA TGTGCCAGCAGCCAAGGACGTCGTGAAAAACTGTTTTTT.

This clonotype was detected ten times or more. The genes are TRBV25-1 and TRBJ1-6; TRBD1 is a possible D gene (5 bases). V shed 1 base and J shed 6 bases, with 10 bases lying between them. Germline V gene data show CDR1 as MGHDK and CDR2 as SYGVNS. The CDR3 extends over 15 amino acids. CDR3 amino acids: CASSEWVGANSPLHF. DNA of the CDR3: TGTGCCAGCAGTGAATGGGTAGGGGCTAATTCACCCCTCCACTTT.

The V gene is TRBV6-5, the J gene TRBJ2-4, with TRBD1 as a possible D gene (6 bases). V was shortened by 6 bases and J by 0 bases, with 15 bases between the two germline ends. CDR3 length: 16 residues. Germline-derived CDR1 and CDR2 are MNHEY and SVGAGI. The CDR3 spells CASREDRPLAKNIQYF. The CDR3 DNA is TGTGCCAGCAGAGAAGACAGGCCCTTAGCCAAAAACATTCAGTACTTC.

V is TRBV20-1 and J is TRBJ1-5; maybe TRBD1 (5 bases). Germline CDR1 reads DFQATT; CDR2 reads SNEGSKA (reference sequence). This CDR3 comprises 16 residues. The V gene lost 3 bases and the J gene lost 4 bases, with 19 bases spanning the gap. The DNA of the CDR3 is TGCAGTGCTAGGGCGAGCCGTGGGGCAGCAAATCAGCCCCAGCATTTT. Amino acid sequence: CSARASRGAANQPQHF.

This clonotype has just a few counts. As DNA, the CDR3 is TGTGCCAGCAGTTTAATGAGGGCGGGGGAGCAGTACTTC. Amino acids: CASSLMRAGEQYF. The rearrangement joins TRBV12-3 or TRBV12-4 to TRBJ2-7, with D maybe TRBD2 (6 bases). The CDR3 is 13 amino acids. V was trimmed by 2 bases and J by 7 bases, leaving 12 bases between them.

At least ten counts were recorded for this clonotype. The V gene is TRBV3-1, the J gene TRBJ2-5; D gene ambiguous. Germline V gene data show CDR1 as LGHDT and CDR2 as YNNKEL (reference sequence). V was clipped by 1 base and J by 3 bases, with 3 bases between them. The CDR3 sequence is 12 residues long. The CDR3 protein is CASSQVKETQYF. DNA of the CDR3: TGTGCCAGCAGCCAAGTAAAAGAGACCCAGTACTTC.

This clonotype was observed many times. This chain connects TRBV20-1 to TRBJ2-3, with D possibly TRBD2 on 6 matching bases. There are 13 residues in the CDR3. The germline gives CDR1 DFQATT, CDR2 SNEGSKA (reference sequence). Trimming cost V 6 bases and J 0 bases, with 10 bases left between them. CDR3 sequence (DNA): TGCAGTGCGAATGGACTAAGCACAGATACGCAGTATTTT. Translating gives CSANGLSTDTQYF.

This clonotype was counted at least ten times. V gene TRBV29-1 combines with J gene TRBJ2-3, with D perhaps TRBD1 (8 bases). This CDR3 region has 13 residues. Germline CDR1 SQVTM, CDR2 ANQGSEA. The V gene lost 3 bases and the J gene lost 6 bases, with 13 bases spanning the gap. The CDR3 sequence: CSVEDREGDTQYF. CDR3 bases: TGCAGCGTTGAGGACAGGGAGGGGGATACGCAGTATTTT.

This clonotype was seen more than once but under ten times. The chain couples TRBV12-5 to TRBJ2-5; 9 nucleotides match TRBD2. Per germline, CDR1 LGHNT and CDR2 FRNRAP. This CDR3 region has 13 residues. V lost 4 bases and J lost 13; bases outside the gene matches: 10. The CDR3: CASGWSSGDPRYF. The DNA of the CDR3 is TGTGCTAGTGGTTGGTCTAGCGGGGACCCGAGGTACTTC.

This chain connects TRBV18 to TRBJ1-5; 10 bases are shared with TRBD1. Germline-derived CDR1 and CDR2 are KGHSH and LQKENI. The CDR3 extends over 16 amino acids. J lost 9 bases, V lost 3 bases, and 11 bases had no gene match. The CDR3, as DNA: TGTGCCAGCTCACCCGGGACAGGGGCTTCGTCGGGGCCCCAGCATTTT. Amino acids: CASSPGTGASSGPQHF.

This clonotype was counted only a few times. The genes are TRBV23-1 and TRBJ1-5, with TRBD1 as a possible D gene (5 bases). TRBV23-1 is treated as an ORF (open reading frame) with a function not yet certain. CDR3 length equals 16 residues. Trimming removed 0 bases from V and 1 base from J, with 10 bases in between. In DNA form, the CDR3 reads TGCGCCAGCAGTCAATCCGACAGAGGCAGCAATCAGCCCCAGCATTTT. This encodes CASSQSDRGSNQPQHF.

This clonotype was observed at least ten times. The V and J genes are TRBV4-3 and TRBJ1-5; maybe TRBD1 (5 bases). Between the trimmed V and J ends, which lost 1 base and 6 bases, there was a span of 10 bases. The CDR3 spans 14 residues. The germline V gene has CDR1 LGHNA and CDR2 YSLEER. CDR3 in amino acids: CASSQVEGSQPQHF. Here the CDR3 DNA reads TGCGCCAGCAGCCAAGTGGAGGGGAGTCAGCCCCAGCATTTT.